This record looks at one T cell receptor (beta chain) sequence and its context. Its target is not known. In the same sample, other DNA sequences code for this CDR3. This record comes from a study of cytomegalovirus exposure and HLA in healthy donors. About the research overall: For the 300 to 450 genotyped donors, about 79% fell within the Caucasian-associated ancestry cluster.

It was with 60 Vbeta and 13 Jbeta primers that the PCR ran. Profiling relied on immunoSEQ multiplex PCR, and the TCRdb table lists in-frame clones only, not all of them. Across tens of thousands of clones, the top ten clones capture under 7% of the sample. Study outcomes and limitations: Owing to their indistinguishability, certain V segments, notably TRBV6-2 and TRBV6-3, were excluded. It was in a later analysis that TCR association rates were seen to vary by HLA locus, highest for DRB1 and lowest for HLA-C. In an earlier analysis, productive rearrangement rates for most beta V segments clustered near 90% or 30%.

CDR3 length equals 17 residues. The sequenced sample was PBMCs. The genes are TRBV12-2 and TRBJ1-1; the D segment call TRBD1 is taken from the table without a DNA check. TRBV12-2 is tagged as a pseudogene. The clonotype was recovered from a man aged 25-45 years in good health and CMV-seropositive. CDR3 sequence: CASRLGGQTSKDTEAFF. The CDR3 DNA reads as TGTGCAAGTCGCTTAGGGGGACAGACAAGCAAGGATACTGAAGCTTTCTTT.